The 20 T cell receptor beta chains below all came from one sample that was sequenced in a study of cytomegalovirus exposure and HLA in healthy donors. The PCR used 60 Vbeta and 13 Jbeta primers. Measured with immunoSEQ multiplex PCR; TCRdb has only the in-frame clones, and not every one. The sample carries over 50,000 clones, about 63% recorded once. The sequencing input was PBMCs. The receptors stem from a middle-aged man in good health and CMV-seropositive.

The V gene is TRBV6-1, the J gene TRBJ1-2; 7 positions match TRBD1. Germline loops: CDR1 MNHNS, CDR2 SASEGT. The CDR3 is 14 residues long. V shed 6 bases and J 4 bases; nucleotides not matched to a gene: 8. CDR3 in DNA: TGTGCCAGCAGCGGGACAGCAAACCTCTATGGCTACACCTTC. Protein product: CASSGTANLYGYTF.

The V gene is TRBV29-1, the J gene TRBJ2-5, with 9 bases fitting TRBD2. CDR1 and CDR2 (germline): SQVTM, ANQGSEA. J was trimmed by 4 bases and V by 3 bases; bases with no gene match: 12. The CDR3 sequence is 16 residues long. The CDR3 DNA sequence: TGCAGCGTTGATGCGGCGGGAGGGCCGGTAGGAGAGACCCAGTACTTC. It encodes CSVDAAGGPVGETQYF.

This chain uses TRBV5-1 with TRBJ1-4, with 7 bases fitting TRBD1. The CDR3 has 17 amino acids. CDR1 is SGHRS, CDR2 YFSETQ, per germline. Trimming took 2 bases from V and 0 from J; bases not matched to a gene: 7. In DNA form, the CDR3 reads TGCGCCAGCAGCTTCTGGGGGACAGCTGCAACTAATGAAAAACTGTTTTTT. This gives the protein CASSFWGTAATNEKLFF.

The genes are TRBV7-6 and TRBJ2-3; tentative D call: TRBD2 (6 bases). The V gene lost 5 bases and the J gene lost 1 base, with 16 bases spanning the gap. Germline CDR1 reads SGHVS; CDR2 reads FNYEAQ. There are 16 residues in the CDR3. The CDR3 sequence: CASSPMSGPGTDTQYF. The CDR3 DNA reads TGTGCCAGCAGCCCCATGAGCGGGCCAGGCACAGATACGCAGTATTTT.

The gene calls are TRBV30 and TRBJ2-7; 7 nucleotides match TRBD1. CDR1 is GTSNPN, CDR2 SVGIG, per germline (reference sequence). The CDR3 runs to 14 residues. Unmatched junction bases numbered 13, after V lost 2 bases and J lost 9 bases. The CDR3 loop is CAWSSGTVYVGQYF. For the CDR3, the DNA is TGTGCCTGGAGTTCCGGGACAGTTTACGTCGGGCAGTACTTC.

This chain uses TRBV7-2 with TRBJ2-7; D might be TRBD2 (5 bases). The CDR3 has 13 residues. With 2 bases removed from V and 6 bases from J, the gap between germline ends came to 11 bases. Germline V gene sequence: CDR1 SGHTA, CDR2 FQGNSA. CDR3 in DNA: TGTGCCAGCAGCTTATCCCCGGGGAGCGAGCAGTACTTC. It is translated as CASSLSPGSEQYF.

The chain employs TRBV7-9 and TRBJ2-3, with D perhaps matching TRBD2 (7 bases). The length of the CDR3 is 16 residues. Germline V gene data show CDR1 as SEHNR and CDR2 as FQNEAQ (reference sequence). V lost 5 bases and J lost 5, with 20 bases in between. This chain's CDR3 is CASSPLGGGMGDTQYF. The CDR3 DNA follows: TGTGCCAGCAGCCCCCTTGGGGGGGGCATGGGAGATACGCAGTATTTT.

This chain joins TRBV11-3 and TRBJ1-1, with D uncertain. Germline CDR1 reads SGHNT; CDR2 reads YENEEA. The CDR3 is 14 amino acids. Between the trimmed V and J ends, which lost 0 bases and 4 bases, there was a span of 9 bases. The DNA of the CDR3 is TGTGCCAGCAGCTTAGACCCCCTATCCACTGAAGCTTTCTTT. Translating gives CASSLDPLSTEAFF.

This clone was observed a single time. This sequence joins TRBV27 and TRBJ2-7; 8 bases match TRBD1. The CDR3 spans 13 residues. Germline loops: CDR1 MNHEY, CDR2 SMNVEV (reference sequence). Trimming removed 6 bases from V and 3 bases from J; junction bases left unmatched: 4. The CDR3 DNA reads TGTGCCAGCAGCGCAGGGGGCTTCTACGAGCAGTACTTC. It translates to CASSAGGFYEQYF.

The chain employs TRBV10-3 and TRBJ2-1, with a possible D match to TRBD1 (6 bases). Per the germline V gene, CDR1 is ENHRY and CDR2 is SYGVKD. The CDR3 sequence is 17 residues long. V shed 1 base and J shed 5 bases, with 18 bases lying between them. CDR3 coding DNA: TGTGCCATCAGTGAGTTTACAGGGTTAGGGTCCCACAATGAGCAGTTCTTC. Translation gives CAISEFTGLGSHNEQFF.

The gene calls are TRBV25-1 and TRBJ1-2, with 8 bases fitting TRBD1. Germline V CDR1 and CDR2: MGHDK, SYGVNS. J lost 1 base, V lost 5 bases, and 9 bases had no gene match. The CDR3 is 16 residues long. CDR3 sequence reads: CASSPGTGDVNYGYTF. CDR3 sequence (DNA): TGTGCCAGCAGTCCCGGGACAGGAGATGTTAACTATGGCTACACCTTC.

The rearrangement links TRBV10-3 to TRBJ2-3; 9 bases line up with TRBD2. The CDR3 length is 15 residues. V lost 1 base and J lost 6; bases outside the gene matches: 5. Germline-derived CDR1 and CDR2 are ENHRY and SYGVKD. The CDR3 is CAISEFSGSFDTQYF. CDR3 bases: TGTGCCATCAGTGAGTTTAGCGGGAGTTTTGATACGCAGTATTTT.

The J gene is TRBJ1-2, the V gene TRBV7-9; 8 nucleotides agree with TRBD1. CDR1 is SEHNR and CDR2 is FQNEAQ in the germline V gene (reference sequence). The CDR3 consists of 14 residues. The V and J ends lost 5 bases and 8 bases, in that order; junction bases with no gene match: 10. In nucleotides, the CDR3 is TGTGCCAGCAGCATCGGACAGGGCCAGGGAGGCTACACCTTC. Protein sequence: CASSIGQGQGGYTF.

V usage is TRBV19 and J usage is TRBJ1-5; no firm D call. The V end lost 9 bases, the J end lost 5 bases, and 20 bases lay between the germline ends. This CDR3 is built from 15 residues. Germline-derived CDR1 and CDR2 are LNHDA and SQIVND (reference sequence). The DNA for the CDR3 is TGTGCCAGCGATAGTATAGGATCCAGGTATCAGCCCCAGCATTTT. Protein: CASDSIGSRYQPQHF.

This clone was recorded only once. The chain combines TRBV5-5 with TRBJ1-2, with 8 bases aligning to TRBD1. The V gene's germline CDR1 is SGHKS and CDR2 YYEKEE (reference sequence). CDR3 length: 15 amino acids. The J segment lost 6 bases and the V segment lost 4 bases, leaving 11 bases of the junction unmatched. The CDR3 loop is CASSSGQGWGNGYTF. CDR3 in DNA: TGTGCCAGCAGCAGCGGACAGGGTTGGGGCAATGGCTACACCTTC.

The chain has TRBV4-3 and TRBJ2-5, with 7 bases aligning to TRBD2. V was clipped by 0 bases and J by 7 bases; unmatched bases: 17. Germline V gene lookup returns CDR1 LGHNA and CDR2 YSLEER. This CDR3 has 18 residues. As DNA, the CDR3 is TGCGCCAGCAGCCAAGATAGTGTAGCAGCGGGGCCGGGGGTGACCCAGTACTTC. It encodes CASSQDSVAAGPGVTQYF.

The gene calls are TRBV2 and TRBJ2-7; 12 nucleotides agree with TRBD1. V gave up 5 bases and J gave up 5 bases; unmatched junction bases: 4. The CDR3 spans 14 residues. Per the germline V gene, CDR1 is SNHLY and CDR2 is FYNNEI. The CDR3 loop reads CASSSGTGGNEQYF. In DNA form, the CDR3 reads TGTGCCAGCAGTTCCGGGACAGGGGGCAACGAGCAGTACTTC.

V gene TRBV9 combines with J gene TRBJ1-2, with TRBD1 matching 8 bases. The length of the CDR3 is 13 residues. CDR1 and CDR2 (germline): SGDLS, YYNGEE. V dropped 3 bases and J dropped 4; count of bases not matched to a gene: 2. The CDR3 protein is CASSGGQVYGYTF. In DNA form, the CDR3 reads TGTGCCAGCAGCGGGGGACAGGTCTATGGCTACACCTTC.

Within the sample, this clone is large. This sample also contains other DNA sequences that code for the same CDR3. The rearrangement links TRBV29-1 to TRBJ2-7; tentatively, D is TRBD1 (5 bases). CDR1 is SQVTM and CDR2 is ANQGSEA in the germline V gene. The CDR3 totals 15 residues. V lost 6 bases to trimming and J lost 0 bases, with 18 bases between them. In DNA form, the CDR3 reads TGCAGCGTGGTGGAACAGGATATAGCCTCCTACGAGCAGTACTTC. Protein sequence: CSVVEQDIASYEQYF.

The chain has TRBV5-4 and TRBJ2-3; 8 bases are shared with TRBD2. CDR3 length: 15 residues. Germline assignment: CDR1 SGHNT and CDR2 YYREEE (reference sequence). The V and J ends lost 5 bases and 5 bases, in that order; junction bases with no gene match: 10. In nucleotides, the CDR3 is TGTGCCAGCAGTTCCGGGACTAGTTCGCAAGATACGCAGTATTTT. Amino acid sequence: CASSSGTSSQDTQYF.